Measured by frequency, the clone carrying this TCR beta chain is medium-sized. Its antigen is not identified. Read sequence stops 3 residues before the CDR3 end, and the germline J gene provides the missing end. The sample carries other DNA sequences with the same CDR3. The entry originates in a study of Tregs in tolerant kidney transplant recipients. Study outcomes and limitations: Changing PCR primers prevented nucleotide comparison between some patients' samples.

V was pared by 5 bases and J by 2 bases, with 3 bases of the junction left unmatched. Germline CDR1 reads LNHDA; CDR2 reads SQIVND (reference sequence). The length of the CDR3 is 14 residues. FACS sorting followed an approximately 6-day coculture of CFSE-labeled recipient PBMCs with irradiated graft donor PBMCs. Method: immunoSEQ multiplex PCR; TCRdb's copy keeps in-frame clones and lacks some. The listing records 2,600 or so clones. This chain links TRBV19 with TRBJ2-7; 10 bases map to TRBD1. The sequenced sample was CD8+ T cells from blood cultured with allogeneic cells, obtained before the transplant. The TCR comes from a human patient who received a combined kidney and bone marrow transplant. CDR3 residues: CASSPGTGAYEQYF. The part of the CDR3 DNA that was read is TGTGCCAGTAGTCCTGGGACAGGGGCCTACGAG.